What follows is one T cell receptor (beta chain) and its context. These data belong to a study of technical replicates of blood from a few donors. Clones were sequenced by immunoSEQ multiplex PCR, and TCRdb holds only the in-frame ones, with some missing. The sample consists of roughly 71,000 clones, 95% to 96% of them appearing once. CDR3 size: 13 residues. Looked up from germline, CDR1 is PRHDT and CDR2 is FYEKMQ (reference sequence). Trimming removed 5 bases at V and 6 bases at J, with 11 bases between. The chain has TRBV13 and TRBJ1-3; D is possibly TRBD1 (6 bases). What was sequenced was T cells isolated from PBMCs. The clonotype was recovered from a human donor in good health. The CDR3 DNA reads as TGTGCCAGCAGCCAGGGGCGCGCAAACACCATATATTTT. Its protein product is CASSQGRANTIYF.